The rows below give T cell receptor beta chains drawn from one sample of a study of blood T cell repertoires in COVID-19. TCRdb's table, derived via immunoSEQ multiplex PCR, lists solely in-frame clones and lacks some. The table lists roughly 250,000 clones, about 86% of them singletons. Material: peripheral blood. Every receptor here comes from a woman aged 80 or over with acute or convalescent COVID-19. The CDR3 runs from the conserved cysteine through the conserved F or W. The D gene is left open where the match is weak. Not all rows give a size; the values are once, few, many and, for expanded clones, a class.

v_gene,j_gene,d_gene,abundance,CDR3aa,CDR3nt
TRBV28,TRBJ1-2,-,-,CASSYGANYGYTF,TGTGCCAGCAGTTATGGGGCCAACTATGGCTACACCTTC
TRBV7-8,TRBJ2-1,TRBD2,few,CASSLRRAGDYNEQFF,TGTGCCAGCAGCCTCAGACGGGCGGGGGATTACAATGAGCAGTTCTTC
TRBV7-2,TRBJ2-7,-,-,CASSLRAKVYEQYF,TGTGCCAGCAGCCTCAGGGCAAAAGTCTACGAGCAGTACTTC
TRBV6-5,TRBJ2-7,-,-,CASSLVRGTYEQYF,TGTGCCAGCAGTCTGGTCCGAGGGACCTACGAGCAGTACTTC
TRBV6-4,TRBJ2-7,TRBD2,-,CASSVTSGGDLGQYF,TGTGCCAGCAGTGTTACTAGCGGGGGGGACTTGGGGCAGTACTTC
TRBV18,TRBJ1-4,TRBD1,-,CASSPRQQGAGNEKLFF,TGTGCCAGCTCACCTCGCCAGCAGGGGGCGGGAAATGAAAAACTGTTTTTT
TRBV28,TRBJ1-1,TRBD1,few,CASSSGGMSTEAFF,TGTGCCAGCAGCTCAGGGGGCATGAGCACTGAAGCTTTCTTT
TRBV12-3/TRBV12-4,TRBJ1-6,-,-,CASTNVGSPLHF,TGTGCCAGCACTAATGTCGGTTCACCCCTCCACTTT
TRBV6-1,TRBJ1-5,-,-,CASSEHTGMNQPQHF,TGTGCCAGCAGTGAACATACAGGGATGAATCAGCCCCAGCATTTT
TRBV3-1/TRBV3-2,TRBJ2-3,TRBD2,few,CASSQQKTSGDRGTQYF,TGTGCCAGCAGCCAACAAAAGACTAGCGGGGACCGTGGTACGCAGTATTTT
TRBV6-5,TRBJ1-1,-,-,CASRRELVYTEAFF,TGTGCCAGCAGACGGGAGTTGGTCTACACTGAAGCTTTCTTT
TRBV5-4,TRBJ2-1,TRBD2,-,CASSPSGGLKDEQFF,TGTGCCAGCAGTCCTAGCGGGGGCCTCAAGGATGAGCAGTTCTTC
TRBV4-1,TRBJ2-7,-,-,CASSQEPRGSLEQYF,TGCGCCAGCAGCCAAGAACCAAGGGGGTCCCTGGAGCAGTACTTC
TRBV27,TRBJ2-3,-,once,CASKYGRDTQYF,TGTGCCAGCAAGTATGGGCGAGATACGCAGTATTTT
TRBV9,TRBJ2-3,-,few,CASSVDTHPSTDTQYF,TGTGCCAGCAGCGTAGACACACACCCTAGCACAGATACGCAGTATTTT
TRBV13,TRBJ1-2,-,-,CASSPERGIEGYTF,TGTGCCAGCAGCCCAGAGCGGGGGATAGAGGGCTACACCTTC
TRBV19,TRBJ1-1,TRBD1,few,CASSPRDRGTHTEAFF,TGTGCCAGTAGTCCCCGGGACAGGGGAACCCACACTGAAGCTTTCTTT
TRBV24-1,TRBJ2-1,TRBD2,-,CATSDFTRGGLDEQFF,TGTGCCACCAGTGATTTCACGCGGGGGGGCCTCGATGAGCAGTTCTTC
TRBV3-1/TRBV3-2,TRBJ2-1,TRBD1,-,CASSQDGTGTAYNEQFF,TGTGCCAGCAGCCAAGACGGAACCGGGACAGCATACAATGAGCAGTTCTTC
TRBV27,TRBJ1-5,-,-,CASLRRVQPQHF,TGTGCCAGCTTACGACGGGTTCAGCCCCAGCATTTT
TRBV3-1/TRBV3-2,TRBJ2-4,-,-,CASSLGTGGFGLAKNIQYF,TGTGCCAGCAGTCTAGGGACTGGAGGTTTCGGACTAGCCAAAAACATTCAGTACTTC
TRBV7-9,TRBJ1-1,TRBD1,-,CASSSLQGRYTEAFF,TGTGCCAGCAGCTCCTTACAGGGGAGGTACACTGAAGCTTTCTTT
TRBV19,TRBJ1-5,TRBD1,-,CASSPTGLQPQHF,TGTGCCAGTAGTCCGACAGGGCTCCAGCCCCAGCATTTT
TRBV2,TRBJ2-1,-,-,CASNYGLDEQFF,TGTGCCAGCAACTATGGGTTGGATGAGCAGTTCTTC
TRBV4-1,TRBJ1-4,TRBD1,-,CASSQEQGGNEKLFF,TGCGCCAGCAGCCAAGAACAGGGGGGCAATGAAAAACTGTTTTTT
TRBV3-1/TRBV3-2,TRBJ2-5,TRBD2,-,CASSPPMTSGETQYF,TGTGCCAGCAGCCCACCAATGACTAGCGGGGAGACCCAGTACTTC
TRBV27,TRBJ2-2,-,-,CASSPRQDRTGELFF,TGTGCCAGCAGTCCCCGACAGGATAGGACCGGGGAGCTGTTTTTT
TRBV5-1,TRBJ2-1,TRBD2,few,CASSPGGGVSYNEQFF,TGCGCCAGCAGCCCCGGCGGGGGGGTCTCCTACAATGAGCAGTTCTTC
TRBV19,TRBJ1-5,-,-,CASSISGGRGSNQPQHF,TGTGCCAGTAGTATCAGCGGGGGGCGCGGGAGCAATCAGCCCCAGCATTTT
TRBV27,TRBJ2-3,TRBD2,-,CASSWRPGLAGGGGTDTQYF,TGTGCCAGCAGCTGGCGTCCGGGACTAGCGGGGGGTGGGGGCACAGATACGCAGTATTTT
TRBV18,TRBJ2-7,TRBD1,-,CASSPRDRGSYEQYF,TGTGCCAGCTCACCTAGGGACAGGGGTTCCTACGAGCAGTACTTC
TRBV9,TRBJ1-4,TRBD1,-,CASSEGQGVEKLFF,TGTGCCAGCAGCGAGGGACAGGGGGTTGAAAAACTGTTTTTT
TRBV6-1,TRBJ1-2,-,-,CASSEPGKNYGYTF,TGTGCCAGCAGTGAACCCGGGAAAAACTATGGCTACACCTTC
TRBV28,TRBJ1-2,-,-,CASTWLGGAGIYGYTF,TGTGCCAGCACCTGGCTGGGGGGAGCGGGGATCTATGGCTACACCTTC
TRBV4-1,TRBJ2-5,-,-,CASSQGGAAMAETQYF,TGCGCCAGCAGCCAAGGCGGGGCGGCGATGGCGGAGACCCAGTACTTC